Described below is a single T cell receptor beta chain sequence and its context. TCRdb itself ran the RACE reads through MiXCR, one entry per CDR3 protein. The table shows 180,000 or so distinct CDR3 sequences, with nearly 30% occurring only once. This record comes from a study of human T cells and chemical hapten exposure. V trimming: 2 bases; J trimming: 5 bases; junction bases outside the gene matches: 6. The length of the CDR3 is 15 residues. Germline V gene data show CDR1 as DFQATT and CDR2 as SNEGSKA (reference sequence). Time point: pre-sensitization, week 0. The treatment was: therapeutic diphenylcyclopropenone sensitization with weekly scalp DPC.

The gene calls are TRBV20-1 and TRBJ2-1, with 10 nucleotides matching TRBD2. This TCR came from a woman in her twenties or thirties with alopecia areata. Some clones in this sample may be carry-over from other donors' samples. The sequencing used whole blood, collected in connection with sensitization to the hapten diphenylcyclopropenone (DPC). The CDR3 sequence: CSARSRTSGNNEQFF. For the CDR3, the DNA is TGCAGTGCTAGATCCCGGACTAGCGGAAACAATGAGCAGTTCTTC.